These 20 T cell receptor beta chains share one sample of origin, sequenced in a study of blood T cell repertoires in COVID-19. The data were produced by immunoSEQ multiplex PCR, yet TCRdb's version contains in-frame clones alone and is incomplete. Of under 95,000 clones listed, around 87% were seen once; the top ten hold 4.5% to 6%. Sequenced sample: peripheral blood. Source of these receptors: a woman of 80 years or more with acute or convalescent COVID-19.

V usage is TRBV5-6 and J usage is TRBJ1-5; 9 bases match TRBD1. V lost 3 bases and J lost 3; bases outside the gene matches: 1. CDR3 size: 14 residues. The germline V gene encodes CDR1 SGHDT and CDR2 YYEEEE. The CDR3 region has the DNA TGTGCCAGCAGCTGGACAGGGGACAATCAGCCCCAGCATTTT. This encodes CASSWTGDNQPQHF.

The genes are TRBV14 and TRBJ2-5, with D perhaps matching TRBD2 (6 bases). CDR3 length: 15 residues. Germline CDR1 reads SGHDN; CDR2 reads FVKESK. Trimming stripped 1 base from V and 9 bases from J, with 18 bases between. CDR3 bases: TGTGCCAGCAGCCAAGCTACTAGCTCCCTACCAGCCCAGTACTTC. Protein sequence: CASSQATSSLPAQYF.

CDR3 region: CASSRRSSNEQFF. In DNA, the CDR3 is TGTGCCAGCAGCCGGAGATCGAGTAATGAGCAGTTCTTC. This chain links TRBV3-1 (or the pseudogene TRBV3-2) with TRBJ2-1, with D unresolved. CDR1 and CDR2 (germline): LGHDT, YNNKEL (reference sequence). The CDR3 length is 13 residues. V lost 4 bases to trimming and J lost 7 bases, with 11 bases between them.

The chain couples TRBV18 to TRBJ1-2; D is undetermined. Trimming pared 0 bases from V and 2 bases from J, leaving 10 bases between. In germline, CDR1 is KGHSH, CDR2 LQKENI. This CDR3 is built from 15 residues. CDR3 DNA: TGTGCCAGCTCACCACCGGTAGGGAGGAACTATGGCTACACCTTC. Its protein is CASSPPVGRNYGYTF. The whole variable domain, filled in from reference TRBV18 and TRBJ1-2, reads NAGVMQNPRHLVRRRGQEARLRCSPMKGHSHVYWYRQLPEEGLKFMVYLQKENIIDESGMPKERFSAEFPKEGPSILRIQQVVRGDSAAYFCASSPPVGRNYGYTFGSGTRLTVV.

The chain has TRBV5-6 and TRBJ2-7; 9 positions agree with TRBD1. The CDR3 is 15 residues long. V dropped 0 bases and J dropped 4; count of bases not matched to a gene: 5. Germline loops: CDR1 SGHDT, CDR2 YYEEEE. This CDR3 reads CASSLAGTGRYEQYF. CDR3 DNA: TGTGCCAGCAGCTTGGCCGGGACAGGGAGGTACGAGCAGTACTTC.

The chain uses TRBV5-1 and TRBJ1-6; a possible D gene is TRBD1 (5 bases). Germline V gene sequence: CDR1 SGHRS, CDR2 YFSETQ. This CDR3 is 13 amino acids long. With 5 bases removed from V and 9 bases from J, the gap between germline ends came to 12 bases. The DNA for the CDR3 is TGCGCCAGCAGGCGGGGGAAGGGTTCACCCCTCCACTTT. As protein: CASRRGKGSPLHF.

The count of this clone is one. The chain is built from TRBV7-3 and TRBJ2-1; tentatively, D is TRBD1 (5 bases). CDR1 is SGHTA and CDR2 is FQGTGA in the germline V gene. CDR3 length equals 12 residues. V was cut by 5 bases and J by 10 bases, with 12 bases left in between. The CDR3 DNA follows: TGTGCCAGCAGCCTCAGGGCAGGAGAGCAGTTCTTC. This codes for CASSLRAGEQFF.

The J gene is TRBJ1-5, the V gene TRBV3-1 (or the pseudogene TRBV3-2); no definite D call. Deletions cut 2 bases from V and 4 bases from J, with 12 bases between. Germline CDR1 reads LGHDT; CDR2 reads YNNKEL (reference sequence). The CDR3 has 15 amino acids. Here the CDR3 DNA reads TGTGCCAGCAGCCAAACTCATCAATCGAATCAGCCCCAGCATTTT. This encodes CASSQTHQSNQPQHF.

The rearrangement links TRBV18 to TRBJ1-4, with TRBD1 matching over 7 bases. Germline loops: CDR1 KGHSH, CDR2 LQKENI. CDR3 size: 15 residues. V was pared by 3 bases and J by 8 bases, with 9 bases of the junction left unmatched. The chain's CDR3 is CASSPTGTVPEKLFF. In DNA form, the CDR3 reads TGTGCCAGCTCACCTACCGGGACAGTTCCGGAAAAACTGTTTTTT.

This clone showed up just a few times. The chain carries TRBV9 and TRBJ2-7; 7 bases align to TRBD1. J lost 7 bases, V lost 2 bases, and 6 bases had no gene match. This CDR3 spans 13 amino acids. CDR1 and CDR2 from the germline V gene are SGDLS and YYNGEE. For the CDR3, the DNA is TGTGCCAGCAGCGTGGGGGACAGCCGGGAGCAGTACTTC. This codes for CASSVGDSREQYF.

The rearrangement links TRBV6-5 to TRBJ2-3; 10 positions agree with TRBD1. V was pared by 4 bases and J by 7 bases, with 8 bases of the junction left unmatched. There are 15 residues in the CDR3. CDR1 and CDR2 from the germline V gene are MNHEY and SVGAGI. The CDR3 sequence: CASSSSGQGGHTQYF. The CDR3 region has the DNA TGTGCCAGCAGTTCTTCCGGACAGGGGGGCCATACGCAGTATTTT.

The rearrangement links TRBV28 to TRBJ2-1, with D possibly TRBD1 on 5 matching bases. Germline V lookup: CDR1 MDHEN, CDR2 SYDVKM. Trimming took off 2 bases at V and 8 bases at J, with 10 bases between the two ends. The CDR3 covers 13 residues. The CDR3 spells CASSLPQGYEQFF. DNA for the CDR3: TGTGCCAGCAGTTTACCGCAGGGTTATGAGCAGTTCTTC.

V usage is TRBV18 and J usage is TRBJ2-1; 9 bases agree with TRBD2. Germline lookup yields CDR1 KGHSH and CDR2 LQKENI. With 3 bases clipped from V and 5 bases from J, the junction kept 5 bases outside the gene matches. The CDR3 totals 15 residues. The CDR3 sequence is CASSPHRGGDNEQFF. The CDR3 bases are TGTGCCAGCTCACCCCATCGCGGGGGGGACAATGAGCAGTTCTTC.

This chain joins TRBV29-1 and TRBJ1-1; a weak D match, TRBD1 (5 bases). Germline CDR1 is SQVTM and CDR2 is ANQGSEA. CDR3 length equals 12 residues. V was clipped by 6 bases and J by 4 bases, with 12 bases between them. Here the CDR3 reads CSVRRDSTEAFF. The CDR3 bases are TGCAGCGTCCGCAGGGATAGCACTGAAGCTTTCTTT.

This clone has only one observation. This chain links TRBV5-1 with TRBJ1-1, with TRBD1 as a possible D gene (5 bases). V was trimmed by 2 bases and J by 5 bases, leaving 10 bases between them. This CDR3 has 13 amino acids. Looked up from germline, CDR1 is SGHRS and CDR2 is YFSETQ. CDR3 nucleotide sequence: TGCGCCAGCAGCTTTCAGGGCGCGACTGAAGCTTTCTTT. Its protein is CASSFQGATEAFF.

The V and J genes are TRBV29-1 and TRBJ1-1; no clear D gene. The V end was cut by 2 bases, the J end by 0 bases, with 10 bases between. CDR3 length: 14 residues. Germline values: CDR1 SQVTM, CDR2 ANQGSEA. The CDR3 DNA sequence: TGCAGCGTTGAACTTCAGGCCGTGAACACTGAAGCTTTCTTT. This translates into CSVELQAVNTEAFF.

In this sample, this clone turned up once. This sequence joins TRBV7-3 and TRBJ2-3; 11 bases agree with TRBD2. Germline loops: CDR1 SGHTA, CDR2 FQGTGA. The length of the CDR3 is 16 residues. V shed 3 bases and J 0 bases; nucleotides not matched to a gene: 2. CDR3 sequence reads: CASSFGTSGSTDTQYF. The CDR3, as DNA: TGTGCCAGCAGCTTCGGGACTAGCGGAAGCACAGATACGCAGTATTTT.

To note about this clone: The CDR3 ends on some other residue instead of the conserved phenylalanine or tryptophan, so this is likely a read error. It is unclear where the CDR3 begins or ends on the DNA, so no DNA is shown, and the CDR3 is as TCRdb lists it. The CDR3 is CASSYSTLQVKVV. The chain has TRBV6-6 and TRBJ2-4; the table's D call, TRBD1, has no DNA check behind it. Germline V gene lookup returns CDR1 MNHNY and CDR2 SVGAGI (reference sequence). The length of the CDR3 is 13 amino acids, counting both ends.

V usage is TRBV19 and J usage is TRBJ1-4; D gene ambiguous. Trimming removed 4 bases from V and 12 bases from J, with 9 bases in between. The CDR3 has 11 amino acids. Germline loops: CDR1 LNHDA, CDR2 SQIVND (reference sequence). This CDR3 is CASSRVLELFF. CDR3 sequence (DNA): TGTGCCAGTAGTAGAGTCCTGGAACTGTTTTTT.

V is TRBV5-8 and J is TRBJ2-7; TRBD2 aligns across 14 bases. Trimming at V came to 3 bases and at J to 0 bases, leaving 5 bases not matched to a gene. The CDR3 extends over 17 amino acids. The V gene's germline CDR1 is SGHTS and CDR2 YDEGEE. In nucleotides, the CDR3 is TGTGCCAGCAGCTGGGTGACTAGCGGGAGGGCCTCCTACGAGCAGTACTTC. It codes for CASSWVTSGRASYEQYF.